These T cell receptor beta chains were read from a single sample in a study of T cells in Graves' hyperthyroidism and ophthalmopathy. TCRdb fed the multiplex PCR reads into MiXCR, producing one record per CDR3 protein. Of approximately 700,000 distinct CDR3 sequences in the sample, approximately 16% were seen once. What was sequenced was blood. Receptors originate from a man aged 18 to 29 with Graves' hyperthyroidism. The conserved cysteine and the conserved F or W are not part of the CDR3 here. The D gene is left open where the match is weak. Not all rows give a size; the values are once, few, many and, for expanded clones, a class.

v_call	j_call	clone_size	d_call	cdr3_aa
TRBV6-4	TRBJ2-1	NA	NA	ASSDTDSSYNEQF
TRBV12-3/TRBV12-4	TRBJ2-7	many	NA	ASSRGTSREEQY
TRBV7-9	TRBJ2-2	NA	NA	ASSSRPRPGRYRVVPTGELF
TRBV7-3	TRBJ1-1	many	NA	ASSLDAQNTEAF
TRBV20-1	TRBJ2-5	NA	TRBD2	SQLAGRETQY
TRBV9	TRBJ1-2	few	NA	ASSAGSRGYT
TRBV5-1	TRBJ2-5	NA	NA	ASSKGVAEQETQY
TRBV6-1	TRBJ2-2	many	NA	ASTRGRSDGELF
TRBV18	TRBJ2-3	NA	TRBD2	ASSPRREGTDTQY
TRBV29-1	TRBJ2-7	NA	TRBD1	SVEDRAGGWEQY
TRBV27	TRBJ2-3	NA	TRBD1	ASSDQRQGPDTQY
TRBV11-2	TRBJ1-2	NA	NA	ASSRRGPST
TRBV20-1	TRBJ2-3	many	TRBD2	SASSRLAGDTQY
TRBV3-1	TRBJ1-1	few	NA	ASSQGQQGNTEAF
TRBV28	TRBJ1-5	NA	NA	ASSPNQGLGGQPQH
TRBV7-9	TRBJ2-1	few	NA	ASRQDFPYNEQF
TRBV7-9	TRBJ2-7	many	TRBD1	ASRLLGTGNYEQY
TRBV28	TRBJ2-2	NA	TRBD2	ATSMELAGTGELF
TRBV7-2	TRBJ2-7	NA	NA	ASSPTRLVSYEQY
TRBV4-1	TRBJ2-5	few	NA	ASSQGVAGQETQY
TRBV28	TRBJ2-1	few	TRBD2	ASSPRTSPRNEQF
TRBV29-1	TRBJ2-1	NA	TRBD2	SGGSGRDSYNEQF
TRBV18	TRBJ1-3	few	NA	ASSPPSLSSGNTIY
TRBV5-1	TRBJ2-1	many	NA	ASSLAWGRTFYNEQF
TRBV6-5	TRBJ1-1	many	NA	ASSYSNSENTEAF
TRBV2	TRBJ1-1	NA	TRBD1	ASSYRTGAGTEAF
TRBV27	TRBJ1-5	NA	NA	ASSWDLYSNQPQH
TRBV11-2	TRBJ2-5	few	NA	ASSLVAGLLQETQY